The subject of this entry is one TCR beta chain. These data belong to a study of technical replicates of blood from a handful of donors. The V and J ends lost 2 bases and 5 bases respectively, with 13 bases between them. The CDR3 contains 14 residues. The germline V gene encodes CDR1 MNHEY and CDR2 SMNVEV (reference sequence). Using immunoSEQ multiplex PCR, the repertoire was profiled, and TCRdb retains in-frame clones only, with some absent. The data show 100,000 or so clones, with around 96% seen just once and about 0.25% held by the top ten. The TCR was taken from a human donor in good health. The rearrangement uses TRBV27 and TRBJ2-7; perhaps TRBD1 as D (6 bases). Sample: T cells isolated from PBMCs. The DNA for the CDR3 is TGTGCCAGCAGTTTAGGGGGCGGTAAGAACGAGCAGTACTTC. Amino acids: CASSLGGGKNEQYF.